Shown below are 14 T cell receptor beta chains from a single sample sequenced in a study of shared clonotypes between healthy human individuals. Only in-frame clones appear in the TCRdb table, and some are missing; sequencing was by immunoSEQ multiplex PCR. The sample includes 400,000 to 600,000 clones, 90% to 97% of them seen just once. Source material: naive CD4+ T cells sorted from blood. Subset given: CD45RA+ positively selected. Receptors originate from a woman aged 25 to 45 in good health.

J is TRBJ2-7 and V is TRBV10-3; 9 bases are shared with TRBD1. In germline, CDR1 is ENHRY, CDR2 SYGVKD. V was pared by 0 bases and J by 7 bases, with 7 bases of the junction left unmatched. The CDR3 extends over 15 amino acids. CDR3 protein: CAISESVDRGGEQYF. CDR3 sequence (DNA): TGTGCCATCAGTGAGTCGGTGGACAGGGGAGGGGAGCAGTACTTC.

The CDR3 spells CASSFFHRSAKNIQYF. The CDR3, as DNA: TGTGCCAGCAGCTTTTTCCACAGGAGCGCCAAAAACATTCAGTACTTC. This chain links TRBV7-9 with TRBJ2-4; tentatively, D is TRBD1 (5 bases). The CDR3 sequence is 16 residues long. From germline, CDR1 is SEHNR and CDR2 FQNEAQ (reference sequence). V lost 3 bases and J lost 1, with 13 bases in between.

This CDR3 is CASSWVGYEQYF. The CDR3 DNA sequence: TGTGCCAGCAGTTGGGTGGGCTACGAGCAGTACTTC. This chain joins TRBV6-6 and TRBJ2-5; D gene unclear. Near its end, the DNA agrees better with TRBJ2-7, so the J call may be wrong. The V gene's germline CDR1 is MNHNY and CDR2 SVGAGI (reference sequence). The CDR3 has 12 amino acids.

The chain couples TRBV2 to TRBJ2-1; 8 bases map to TRBD1. Germline assignment: CDR1 SNHLY and CDR2 FYNNEI. The CDR3 consists of 15 residues. V was clipped by 6 bases and J by 0 bases; unmatched bases: 4. CDR3 sequence: CASRDRASSYNEQFF. The CDR3 coding sequence is TGTGCCAGCAGGGACAGGGCCAGCTCCTACAATGAGCAGTTCTTC.

J is TRBJ1-2 and V is TRBV25-1, with 10 nucleotides matching TRBD1. V was pared by 6 bases and J by 8 bases, with 12 bases of the junction left unmatched. Germline-derived CDR1 and CDR2 are MGHDK and SYGVNS. This CDR3 spans 15 amino acids. The CDR3 spells CASRLDRGLKGGYTF. The CDR3 DNA reads as TGTGCCAGCAGACTTGACAGGGGGCTAAAAGGCGGCTACACCTTC.

The CDR3 sequence is CAISEAQDYYEQYF. DNA of the CDR3: TGTGCCATCAGTGAGGCACAAGACTACTACGAGCAGTACTTC. The V call is TRBV10-3, the J call TRBJ2-7; possible D gene TRBD2, 5 bases. Germline CDR1 and CDR2: ENHRY and SYGVKD. Trimming took 2 bases from V and 3 from J, leaving 11 bases between them. There are 14 residues in the CDR3.

The CDR3 DNA reads TGTGCCAGCAGTGTTGACAGAACAGAGACCCAGTACTTC. It yields the protein CASSVDRTETQYF. V gene TRBV27 combines with J gene TRBJ2-5; a possible D gene is TRBD1 (5 bases). Deletions cut 5 bases from V and 4 bases from J, with 11 bases between. Germline values: CDR1 MNHEY, CDR2 SMNVEV (reference sequence). The CDR3 contains 13 residues.

The chain carries TRBV18 and TRBJ1-2; a weak D match, TRBD1 (5 bases). Between the trimmed V and J ends, which lost 1 base and 7 bases, there was a span of 13 bases. Germline V gene sequence: CDR1 KGHSH, CDR2 LQKENI. The CDR3 consists of 14 residues. The CDR3 loop reads CASSPQGLRSGYTF. As DNA, the CDR3 is TGTGCCAGCTCACCACAGGGACTCCGCTCTGGCTACACCTTC.

This chain joins TRBV27 and TRBJ2-7; D is possibly TRBD1 (5 bases). Trimming stripped 3 bases from V and 6 bases from J, with 18 bases between. The CDR3 has 15 residues. From germline, CDR1 is MNHEY and CDR2 SMNVEV (reference sequence). The CDR3, as DNA: TGTGCCAGCAGTTTGAACAGACAACTAAGGGGCGAGCAGTACTTC. Translation: CASSLNRQLRGEQYF.

This chain joins TRBV6-1 and TRBJ2-3; TRBD1 agrees at 10 bases. CDR1 and CDR2 (germline): MNHNS, SASEGT. The junction had 6 bases not matched to a gene; V was cut back by 6 bases and J by 6 bases. The CDR3 runs 14 residues. CDR3 loop: CASRPGQGFDTQYF. In nucleotides, the CDR3 is TGTGCCAGCAGGCCGGGACAGGGGTTTGATACGCAGTATTTT.

The chain has TRBV7-3 and TRBJ2-2, with TRBD2 matching 8 bases. Germline CDR1 is SGHTA and CDR2 is FQGTGA. This CDR3 comprises 16 residues. J gave up 0 bases and V 5 bases, and 5 bases lay outside the gene matches. The CDR3 sequence is CASSGGSGANTGELFF. CDR3 sequence (DNA): TGTGCCAGCAGCGGGGGTAGCGGGGCGAACACCGGGGAGCTGTTTTTT.

The chain employs TRBV21-1 and TRBJ2-2; the D segment call TRBD2 is taken from the table without a DNA check. TRBV21-1 is listed as a pseudogene. There are 12 residues in the CDR3. The CDR3 DNA reads TGTGCCAGCGAGGTTAACACCGGGGAGCTGTTTTTT. This codes for CASEVNTGELFF.

The V call is TRBV6-1, the J call TRBJ2-3, with D possibly being TRBD2 (5 bases). CDR3 size: 13 residues. V was shortened by 0 bases and J by 6 bases, with 7 bases between the two germline ends. CDR1 is MNHNS and CDR2 is SASEGT in the germline V gene. The CDR3 coding sequence is TGTGCCAGCAGTGAAGCGCGGGCGGATACGCAGTATTTT. It codes for CASSEARADTQYF.

The rearrangement uses TRBV7-2 and TRBJ2-7, with 9 bases aligning to TRBD1. Germline CDR1 reads SGHTA; CDR2 reads FQGNSA. This CDR3 comprises 14 residues. The V segment lost 4 bases and the J segment 2 bases; nucleotides outside the gene matches: 3. The CDR3 is CASSSRDRAYEQYF. The CDR3 DNA is TGTGCCAGCAGCTCCCGGGACAGGGCCTACGAGCAGTACTTC.